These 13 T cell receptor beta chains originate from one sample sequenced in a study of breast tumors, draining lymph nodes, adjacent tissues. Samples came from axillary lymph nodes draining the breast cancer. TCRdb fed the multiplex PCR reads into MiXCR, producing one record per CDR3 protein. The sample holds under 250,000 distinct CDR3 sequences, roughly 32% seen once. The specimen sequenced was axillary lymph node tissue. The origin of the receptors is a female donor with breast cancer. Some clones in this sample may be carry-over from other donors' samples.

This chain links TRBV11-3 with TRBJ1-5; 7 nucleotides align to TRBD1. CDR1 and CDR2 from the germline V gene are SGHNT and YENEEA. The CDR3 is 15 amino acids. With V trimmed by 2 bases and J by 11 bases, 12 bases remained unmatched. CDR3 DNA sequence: TGTGCCAGCAGCTTAAGAGGGGGCGAGCTGAAGACCCAGCATTTT. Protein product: CASSLRGGELKTQHF.

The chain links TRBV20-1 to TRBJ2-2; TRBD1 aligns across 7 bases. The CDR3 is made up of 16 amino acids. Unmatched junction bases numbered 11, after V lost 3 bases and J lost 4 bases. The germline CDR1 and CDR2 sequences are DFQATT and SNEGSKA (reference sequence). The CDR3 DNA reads TGCAGTGCTAGTGTGTTCGGGACAGTGGCCACCGGGGAGCTGTTTTTT. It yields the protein CSASVFGTVATGELFF.

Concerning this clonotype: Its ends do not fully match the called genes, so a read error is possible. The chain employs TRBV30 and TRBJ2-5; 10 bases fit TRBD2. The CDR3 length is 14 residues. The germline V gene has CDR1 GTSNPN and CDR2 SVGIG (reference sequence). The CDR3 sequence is CVWSALAGQETQYF. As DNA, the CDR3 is TGTGTCTGGAGTGCACTAGCGGGACAAGAGACCCAGTACTTC.

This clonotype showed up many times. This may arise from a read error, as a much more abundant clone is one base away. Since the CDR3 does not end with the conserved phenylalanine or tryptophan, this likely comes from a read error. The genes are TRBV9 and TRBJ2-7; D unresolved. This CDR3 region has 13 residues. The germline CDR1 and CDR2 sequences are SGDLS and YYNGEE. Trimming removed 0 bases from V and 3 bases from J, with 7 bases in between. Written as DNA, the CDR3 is TGTGCCAGCAGCGTAGACAGTAACTACGAGCAGTACTCC. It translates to CASSVDSNYEQYS.

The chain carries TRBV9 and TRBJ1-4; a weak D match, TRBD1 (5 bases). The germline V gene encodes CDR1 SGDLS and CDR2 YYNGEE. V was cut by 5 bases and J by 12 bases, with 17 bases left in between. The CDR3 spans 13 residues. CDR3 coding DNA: TGTGCCAGCAGTTACGGGACTAGCGGGGAACTGTTTTTT. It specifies CASSYGTSGELFF.

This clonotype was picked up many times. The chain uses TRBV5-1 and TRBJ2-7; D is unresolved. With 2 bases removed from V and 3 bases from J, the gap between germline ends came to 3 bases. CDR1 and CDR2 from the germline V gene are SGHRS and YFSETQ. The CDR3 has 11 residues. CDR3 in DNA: TGCGCCAGCAGCTTCAACTACGAGCAGTACTTC. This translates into CASSFNYEQYF.

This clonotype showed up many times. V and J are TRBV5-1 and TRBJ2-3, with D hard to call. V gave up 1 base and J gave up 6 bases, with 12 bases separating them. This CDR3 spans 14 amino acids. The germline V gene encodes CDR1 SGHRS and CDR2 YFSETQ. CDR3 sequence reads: CASSLSPTGDTQYF. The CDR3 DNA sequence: TGCGCCAGCAGCTTGAGTCCCACTGGGGATACGCAGTATTTT. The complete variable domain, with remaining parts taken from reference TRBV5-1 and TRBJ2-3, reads KAGVTQTPRYLIKTRGQQVTLSCSPISGHRSVSWYQQTPGQGLQFLFEYFSETQRNKGNFPGRFSGRQFSNSRSEMNVSTLELGDSALYLCASSLSPTGDTQYFGPGTRLTVL.

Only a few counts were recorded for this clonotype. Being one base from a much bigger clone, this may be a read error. As DNA, the CDR3 is TGTGCCAGCGGCTTTAGGGACAACCCTCAAGAGACCCAGTACTTC. As protein: CASGFRDNPQETQYF. V usage is TRBV7-9 and J usage is TRBJ2-5; D is perhaps TRBD1 (6 bases). Per germline, CDR1 SEHNR and CDR2 FQNEAQ (reference sequence). The CDR3 spans 15 residues.

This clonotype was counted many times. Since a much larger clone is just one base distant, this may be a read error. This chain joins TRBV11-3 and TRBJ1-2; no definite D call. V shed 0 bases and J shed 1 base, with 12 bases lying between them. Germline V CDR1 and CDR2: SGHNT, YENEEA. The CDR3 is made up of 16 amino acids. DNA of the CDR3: TGTGCCAGCAGCTTAGAAGGAAGGGCGAATAACTATGGCTACACCTTC. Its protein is CASSLEGRANNYGYTF.

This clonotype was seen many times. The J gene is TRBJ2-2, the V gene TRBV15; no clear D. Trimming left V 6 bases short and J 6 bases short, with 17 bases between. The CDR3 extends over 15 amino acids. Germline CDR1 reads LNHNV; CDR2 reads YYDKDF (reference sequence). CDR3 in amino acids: CATRRTVLGSGELFF. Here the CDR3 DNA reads TGTGCCACCAGAAGGACCGTATTGGGCTCCGGGGAGCTGTTTTTT.

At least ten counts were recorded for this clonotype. The DNA of the CDR3 is TGCAGTGCTCCGGACATAAACATAGGGGAGCAGTACTTC. Protein: CSAPDINIGEQYF. The genes are TRBV20-1 and TRBJ2-7, with D perhaps TRBD1 (5 bases). Germline-derived CDR1 and CDR2 are DFQATT and SNEGSKA (reference sequence). This CDR3 has 13 residues. The V end lost 5 bases, the J end lost 7 bases, and 18 bases lay between the germline ends.

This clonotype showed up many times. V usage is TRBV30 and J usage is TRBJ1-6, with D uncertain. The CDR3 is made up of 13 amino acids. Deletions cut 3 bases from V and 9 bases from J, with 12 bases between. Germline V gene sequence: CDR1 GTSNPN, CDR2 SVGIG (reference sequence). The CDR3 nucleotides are TGTGCCTGGAGGAGAGGACCCAGTTCACCCCTCCACTTT. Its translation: CAWRRGPSSPLHF.

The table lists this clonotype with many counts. In nucleotides, the CDR3 is TGTGCCAGCAGCCACTCTTCCGGGAGGGCCGGAGACAATGAGCAGTTCTTC. It translates to CASSHSSGRAGDNEQFF. The chain links TRBV4-2 to TRBJ2-1; 8 bases are shared with TRBD2. This CDR3 comprises 17 residues. Trimming removed 3 bases from V and 5 bases from J; junction bases left unmatched: 12. CDR1 is LGHNA and CDR2 is YNFKEQ in the germline V gene.